This is a list of T cell receptor beta chains from one sample in a study of early T cells in non-severe SARS-CoV-2 infection. Using its own MiXCR run on the 5' RACE reads, TCRdb lists one record per CDR3 protein. The sample records more than 50,000 distinct CDR3 sequences, 10% to 15% being singletons. The sequenced material came from whole blood. The receptors come from an adult who was a healthcare worker with PCR-confirmed SARS-CoV-2 infection or an uninfected control (not recorded which). Both conserved end residues are part of each CDR3. D genes are given only for firm matches. A clone size is listed for some rows: how often the clone was seen (once, few, many), or a class if it is expanded.

D gene: -; J gene: TRBJ2-7; V gene: TRBV18; clone size: few; CDR3 DNA: TGTGCCAGCTCACCCCCATTAACCTACGAGCAGTACTTC; CDR3 protein: CASSPPLTYEQYF
D gene: -; J gene: TRBJ1-2; V gene: TRBV3-1; clone size: few; CDR3 DNA: TGTGCCAGCAGCCAAAATTTAGCTGGCGCCTACACCTTC; CDR3 protein: CASSQNLAGAYTF
D gene: -; J gene: TRBJ1-5; V gene: TRBV12-3/TRBV12-4; clone size: medium-sized; CDR3 DNA: TGTGCCAGCAGTTTGGGCAGTAATAGCAATCAGCCCCAGCATTTT; CDR3 protein: CASSLGSNSNQPQHF
D gene: -; J gene: TRBJ1-4; V gene: TRBV11-2; clone size: -; CDR3 DNA: TGTGCCAGCAGCTTAGGTGTTTTGGCTCCTTCCAATGAAAAACTGTTTTTT; CDR3 protein: CASSLGVLAPSNEKLFF
D gene: TRBD2; J gene: TRBJ2-2; V gene: TRBV12-3/TRBV12-4; clone size: many; CDR3 DNA: TGTGCCAGCAGTTCCCCAGCGGGAACCACGATTGGCGGGGAGCTGTTTTTT; CDR3 protein: CASSSPAGTTIGGELFF
D gene: TRBD1; J gene: TRBJ2-2; V gene: TRBV2; clone size: many; CDR3 DNA: TGTGCCAGCATGGGACAGCTGAACACCGGGGAGCTGTTTTTT; CDR3 protein: CASMGQLNTGELFF
D gene: -; J gene: TRBJ2-7; V gene: TRBV12-3/TRBV12-4; clone size: many; CDR3 DNA: TGTGCCAGCAGTCCCCAGGGGTTCGAGCAGTACTTC; CDR3 protein: CASSPQGFEQYF
D gene: -; J gene: TRBJ2-7; V gene: TRBV5-1; clone size: few; CDR3 DNA: TGCGCCAGCAGCTTGCGACCGTACGAGCAGTACTTC; CDR3 protein: CASSLRPYEQYF
D gene: TRBD2; J gene: TRBJ2-3; V gene: TRBV4-2; clone size: few; CDR3 DNA: TGTGCCAGCAGCCAACGAGCGGGAGGAGGCACAGATACGCAGTATTTT; CDR3 protein: CASSQRAGGGTDTQYF
D gene: TRBD2; J gene: TRBJ2-2; V gene: TRBV6-2/TRBV6-3; clone size: -; CDR3 DNA: TGTGCCAGCAGTTACTCGAGATTTCAAGCGGGAAGGGACACCGGGGAGCTGTTTTTT; CDR3 protein: CASSYSRFQAGRDTGELFF
D gene: -; J gene: TRBJ1-4; V gene: TRBV7-9; clone size: many; CDR3 DNA: TGTGCCAGCAGCTTAAATTTAGGGCCTGACGCTAATGAAAAACTGTTTTTT; CDR3 protein: CASSLNLGPDANEKLFF
D gene: TRBD1; J gene: TRBJ2-7; V gene: TRBV9; clone size: many; CDR3 DNA: TGTGCCAGCAGCGGACGGGACAGAGCCTACGAGCAGTACTTC; CDR3 protein: CASSGRDRAYEQYF
D gene: -; J gene: TRBJ2-3; V gene: TRBV20-1; clone size: few; CDR3 DNA: TGCAGTGCTAGAGAAACCACAGATACGCAGTATTTT; CDR3 protein: CSARETTDTQYF
D gene: TRBD2; J gene: TRBJ2-1; V gene: TRBV29-1; clone size: -; CDR3 DNA: TGCAGCGTGGGGACTAGCGGCGCCAGCTCCTACAATGAGCAGTTCTTC; CDR3 protein: CSVGTSGASSYNEQFF
D gene: -; J gene: TRBJ2-2; V gene: TRBV7-6; clone size: many; CDR3 DNA: TGTGCCAGCAGCACCAGGGGGGGAACGAACACCGGGGAGCTGTTTTTT; CDR3 protein: CASSTRGGTNTGELFF
D gene: -; J gene: TRBJ1-6; V gene: TRBV7-4; clone size: few; CDR3 DNA: TGTGCCAGCAGCACAGACTCTTCAGGGGATGGCACCTATAATTCACCCCTCCACTTT; CDR3 protein: CASSTDSSGDGTYNSPLHF
D gene: -; J gene: TRBJ1-2; V gene: TRBV19; clone size: -; CDR3 DNA: TGTGCCGTAGGGGGAGCTAACTATGGCTACACCTTC; CDR3 protein: CAVGGANYGYTF
D gene: TRBD1; J gene: TRBJ1-5; V gene: TRBV4-3; clone size: few; CDR3 DNA: TGCGCCAGCAGCCCCCGGACAGGGAATCAGCCCCAGCATTTT; CDR3 protein: CASSPRTGNQPQHF
D gene: -; J gene: TRBJ1-2; V gene: TRBV12-3/TRBV12-4; clone size: many; CDR3 DNA: TGTGCCAGCAGTTTAAGCGTACTGTATGGCTACACCTTC; CDR3 protein: CASSLSVLYGYTF
D gene: TRBD2; J gene: TRBJ2-7; V gene: TRBV27; clone size: -; CDR3 DNA: TGTGCCAGCAGTCTCCCCCCGACTAGCGGGGGAACCTACGAGCAGTACTTC; CDR3 protein: CASSLPPTSGGTYEQYF
D gene: -; J gene: TRBJ1-1; V gene: TRBV18; clone size: many; CDR3 DNA: TGTGCCAGCTCACAAAACCAGGGTTGGGACACTGAAGCTTTCTTT; CDR3 protein: CASSQNQGWDTEAFF
D gene: TRBD2; J gene: TRBJ2-5; V gene: TRBV20-1; clone size: -; CDR3 DNA: TGCAGTGCAAATGGCGGGAGGGCGGAGACCCAGTACTTC; CDR3 protein: CSANGGRAETQYF
D gene: -; J gene: TRBJ2-3; V gene: TRBV12-3/TRBV12-4; clone size: many; CDR3 DNA: TGTGCCAGCAGACTCCGCACAGATACGCAGTATTTT; CDR3 protein: CASRLRTDTQYF
D gene: -; J gene: TRBJ1-2; V gene: TRBV7-9; clone size: few; CDR3 DNA: TGTGCCAGCAGCCCCATGGGTCGGGCTGGCTATGGCTACACCTTC; CDR3 protein: CASSPMGRAGYGYTF
D gene: TRBD1; J gene: TRBJ2-7; V gene: TRBV7-2; clone size: many; CDR3 DNA: TGTGCCAGCAGCCCCGGGACAGACCACTACGAGCAGTACTTC; CDR3 protein: CASSPGTDHYEQYF
D gene: -; J gene: TRBJ1-2; V gene: TRBV6-5; clone size: -; CDR3 DNA: TGTGCCAGCAGACCACAGGGAGTGGACTATGGCTACACCTTC; CDR3 protein: CASRPQGVDYGYTF
D gene: TRBD1; J gene: TRBJ2-2; V gene: TRBV2; clone size: few; CDR3 DNA: TGTGCCAGCATCCAAAGGGGGCCCGGGGAGCTGTTTTTT; CDR3 protein: CASIQRGPGELFF
D gene: TRBD2; J gene: TRBJ2-1; V gene: TRBV12-3/TRBV12-4; clone size: -; CDR3 DNA: TGTGCCAGCAGCCCGCGGGAGGGCTGGAACAATGAGCAGTTCTTC; CDR3 protein: CASSPREGWNNEQFF
D gene: -; J gene: TRBJ1-1; V gene: TRBV18; clone size: few; CDR3 DNA: TGTGCCAGCTCACCGACTGGGGTCGCACCGGGCGGTTTCTTT; CDR3 protein: CASSPTGVAPGGFF
D gene: -; J gene: TRBJ2-7; V gene: TRBV5-1; clone size: many; CDR3 DNA: TGCGCCAGCAGCCCAAAGAGCGGGTCCAACGAGCAGTACTTC; CDR3 protein: CASSPKSGSNEQYF
D gene: TRBD1; J gene: TRBJ1-2; V gene: TRBV29-1; clone size: -; CDR3 DNA: TGCAGCGTTGACCGACAGGGGCGCAATGGCTACACCTTC; CDR3 protein: CSVDRQGRNGYTF